This T cell receptor beta chain originates from a study of T cells in localized non-small cell lung cancer. Study-wide results and limits: An association was observed between higher blood T cell density and longer overall survival. In adjacent lung, a median about 50 of the top 100 tumor clones were found. Without multi-region sequencing, intratumor heterogeneity could not be excluded. Uninvolved adjacent lung had the highest recorded T cell clonality, with tumor below it.

This clone was seen a few times. The antigen remains unidentified. TCRdb's copy holds only in-frame clones and misses some; the assay was immunoSEQ multiplex PCR. This table has about 36,000 clones, 87% appearing once. Between the trimmed V and J ends, which lost 1 base and 2 bases, there was a span of 13 bases. The CDR3 consists of 16 residues. The germline CDR1 and CDR2 sequences are SGHRS and YFSETQ. The rearrangement links TRBV5-1 to TRBJ1-5; the D gene is possibly TRBD1 (5 bases). This sequence was found in a woman between 35 and 75 years old with stage I lung adenocarcinoma. The sequences come from peripheral blood, collected before any cancer treatment. CDR3 region: CASSLSGWGGNQPQHF. In DNA form, the CDR3 reads TGCGCCAGCAGCTTGAGCGGATGGGGGGGCAATCAGCCCCAGCATTTT.